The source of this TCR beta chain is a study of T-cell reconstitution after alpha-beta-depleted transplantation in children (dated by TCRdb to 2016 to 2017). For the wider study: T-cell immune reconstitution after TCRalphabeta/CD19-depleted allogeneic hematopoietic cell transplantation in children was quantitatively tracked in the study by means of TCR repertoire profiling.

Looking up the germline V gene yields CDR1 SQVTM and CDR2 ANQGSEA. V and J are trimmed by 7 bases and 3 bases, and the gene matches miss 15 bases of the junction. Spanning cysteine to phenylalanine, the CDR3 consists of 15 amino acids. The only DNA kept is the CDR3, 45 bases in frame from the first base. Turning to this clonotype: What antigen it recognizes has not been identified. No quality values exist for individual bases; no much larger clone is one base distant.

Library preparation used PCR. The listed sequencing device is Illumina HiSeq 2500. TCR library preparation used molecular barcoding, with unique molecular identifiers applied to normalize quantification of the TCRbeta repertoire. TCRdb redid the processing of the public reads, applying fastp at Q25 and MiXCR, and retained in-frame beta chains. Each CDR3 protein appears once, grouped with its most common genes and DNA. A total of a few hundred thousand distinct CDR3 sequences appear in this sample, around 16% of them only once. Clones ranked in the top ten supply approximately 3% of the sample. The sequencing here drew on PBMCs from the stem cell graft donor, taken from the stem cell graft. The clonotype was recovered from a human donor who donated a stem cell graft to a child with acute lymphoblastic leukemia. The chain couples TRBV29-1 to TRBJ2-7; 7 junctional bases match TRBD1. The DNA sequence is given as TGCAGCGCCTTACAGCTACAGGGGACGTACTACGAGCAGTACTTC. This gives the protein CSALQLQGTYYEQYF.